This T cell receptor beta chain comes out of a study of T cells in Graves' hyperthyroidism and ophthalmopathy. Trimming shortened V by 2 bases and J by 6 bases, and 10 bases separated the two germline ends. The CDR3 runs to 13 residues. This clonotype has ten or more counts. Template material for amplifying TCR beta CDR3 regions consisted of RNA transcripts. First-round RT-PCR of the TCR CDR3 relied on the HTBI primer set. TCRdb re-analysed the multiplex PCR reads in MiXCR, keeping a single row per CDR3 protein. This sample carries under 450,000 distinct CDR3 sequences, approximately 15% of them seen once, and the ten largest clones take over 12%. Absent ophthalmopathy progression within 18 months defined stable Graves' hyperthyroidism.

The clonotype comes from a woman aged 18-29 years with Graves' hyperthyroidism. Sequenced material: blood. V usage is TRBV12-3 or TRBV12-4 and J usage is TRBJ1-1; D unresolved. CDR3 sequence reads: CASSLRVYAEAFF. The CDR3 DNA follows: TGTGCCAGCAGTTTAAGGGTCTACGCTGAAGCTTTCTTT.